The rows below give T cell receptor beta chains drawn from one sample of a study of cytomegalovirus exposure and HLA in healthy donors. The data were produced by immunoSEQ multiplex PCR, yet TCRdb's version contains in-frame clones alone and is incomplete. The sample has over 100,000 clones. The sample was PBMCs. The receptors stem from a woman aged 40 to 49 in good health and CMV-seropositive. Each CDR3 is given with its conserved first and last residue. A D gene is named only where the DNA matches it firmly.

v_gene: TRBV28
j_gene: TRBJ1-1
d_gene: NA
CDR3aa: CASSLGIGQTEAFF
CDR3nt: TGTGCCAGCAGTTTAGGGATAGGACAGACTGAAGCTTTCTTT

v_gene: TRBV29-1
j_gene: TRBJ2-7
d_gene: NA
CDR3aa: CSVQRGTESYEQYF
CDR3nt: TGCAGCGTCCAACGCGGGACAGAGTCCTACGAGCAGTACTTC

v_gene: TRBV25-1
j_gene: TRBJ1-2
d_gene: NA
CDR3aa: CASSGTANYYGYTF
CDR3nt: TGTGCCAGCAGTGGGACAGCCAATTACTATGGCTACACCTTC

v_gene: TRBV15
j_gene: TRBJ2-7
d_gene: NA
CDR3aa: CATSRMTGRLVPGEQYF
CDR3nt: TGTGCCACCAGCAGAATGACAGGGAGGCTCGTCCCGGGCGAGCAGTACTTC

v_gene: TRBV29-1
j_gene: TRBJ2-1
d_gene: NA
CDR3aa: CSVSRGNEQFF
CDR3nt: TGCAGCGTATCCAGAGGGAATGAGCAGTTCTTC

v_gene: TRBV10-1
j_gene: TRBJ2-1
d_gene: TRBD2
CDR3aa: CASSDLTTSGNSYNEQFF
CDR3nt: TGCGCCAGCAGTGATTTGACGACTAGCGGCAACTCCTACAATGAGCAGTTCTTC

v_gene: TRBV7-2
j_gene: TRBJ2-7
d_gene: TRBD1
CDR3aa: CASSLNRGPYEQYF
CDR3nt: TGTGCCAGCAGCTTAAACAGGGGACCCTACGAGCAGTACTTC

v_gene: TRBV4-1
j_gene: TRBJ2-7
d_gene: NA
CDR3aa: CASSPGSRYEQYF
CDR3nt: TGCGCCAGCAGCCCAGGAAGTCGGTACGAGCAGTACTTC

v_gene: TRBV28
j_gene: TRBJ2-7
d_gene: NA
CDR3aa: CASSLGARDPYEQYF
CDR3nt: TGTGCCAGCAGTTTGGGGGCACGGGATCCCTACGAGCAGTACTTC

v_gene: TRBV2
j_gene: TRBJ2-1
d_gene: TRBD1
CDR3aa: CAKEGTGGDEQFF
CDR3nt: TGTGCGAAGGAGGGGACAGGGGGCGATGAGCAGTTCTTC

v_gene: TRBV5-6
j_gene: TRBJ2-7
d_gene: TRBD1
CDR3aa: CASSLAQGGYEQYF
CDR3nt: TGTGCCAGCAGCTTGGCACAGGGGGGCTACGAGCAGTACTTC

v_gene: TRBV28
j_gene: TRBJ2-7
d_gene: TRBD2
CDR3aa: CASSLQSGASYEQYF
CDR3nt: TGTGCCAGCAGTTTACAGAGCGGGGCCTCCTACGAGCAGTACTTC

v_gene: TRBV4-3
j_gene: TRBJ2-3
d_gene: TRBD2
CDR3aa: CASSQYGTSGYTDTQYF
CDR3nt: TGCGCCAGCAGCCAATACGGGACTAGCGGGTACACAGATACGCAGTATTTT

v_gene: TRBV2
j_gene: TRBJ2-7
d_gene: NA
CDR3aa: CASSPLGGRPYEQYF
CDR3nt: TGTGCCAGCAGCCCCTTGGGGGGAAGACCCTACGAGCAGTACTTC

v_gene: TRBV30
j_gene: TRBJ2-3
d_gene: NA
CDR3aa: CAWSSGQGGGDTQYF
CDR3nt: TGTGCCTGGAGCTCCGGGCAGGGGGGTGGAGATACGCAGTATTTT

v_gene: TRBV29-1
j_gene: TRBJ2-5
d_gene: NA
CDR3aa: CSVGSPGGETQYF
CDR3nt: TGCAGCGTCGGTTCCCCAGGAGGAGAGACCCAGTACTTC

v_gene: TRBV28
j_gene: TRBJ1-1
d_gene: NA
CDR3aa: CASNPRGRDTEAFF
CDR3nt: TGTGCCAGCAATCCAAGGGGTCGCGACACTGAAGCTTTCTTT

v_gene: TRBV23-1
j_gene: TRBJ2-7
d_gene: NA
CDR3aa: CASSQSDGGGCYYEQYF
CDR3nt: TGCGCCAGCAGTCAATCGGACGGAGGGGGCTGCTACTACGAGCAGTACTTC